This T cell receptor beta chain is drawn from a study of blood T cell repertoires in COVID-19. Produced via immunoSEQ multiplex PCR; TCRdb's table is partial and in-frame only. The sample records more than 250,000 clones, over 75% being singletons. The J segment lost 7 bases and the V segment lost 2 bases, leaving 7 bases of the junction unmatched. CDR3 length: 14 amino acids. Germline CDR1 and CDR2: SGHTA and FQGTGA. The TCR sequence derives from a man aged 30 to 45 who had recovered from COVID-19. The chain couples TRBV7-3 to TRBJ1-2; TRBD1 aligns across 7 bases. Sequencing was done on a sample of PBMCs or T cells enriched from blood (not recorded which). DNA for the CDR3: TGTGCCAGCAGCTTAGACAGGGACAGCGCTGGCTACACCTTC. Amino acid sequence: CASSLDRDSAGYTF.